A single T cell receptor (beta chain) is shown here with its context. Antigen unknown. This record comes from a study of CD4 T cells in relation to SARS-CoV-2 and coronaviruses. Profiling relied on immunoSEQ multiplex PCR, and the TCRdb table lists in-frame clones only, not all of them. The repertoire holds almost 30,000 clones, 60% to 85% seen once, with roughly 15% in the top ten. Per germline, CDR1 SGDLS and CDR2 YYNGEE. The V gene lost 0 bases and the J gene lost 5 bases, with 11 bases spanning the gap. CDR3 length: 14 amino acids. Unexposed donor CD4+ T cells date from 2011-2018, before the COVID-19 pandemic. Isolation of CD4+ T cells took place after roughly nine days in culture. Testing used SARS-CoV-2 S/N and four cold-coronavirus spikes on unexposed-donor CD4+ T cells, cells permitting.

This chain links TRBV9 with TRBJ1-1, with D hard to call. The sequencing input was CD4+ T cells from PBMCs, cultured in vitro. This clonotype originated in a human donor in good health. CDR3 sequence reads: CASSVGSGYTEAFF. In DNA form, the CDR3 reads TGTGCCAGCAGCGTAGGGTCCGGGTATACTGAAGCTTTCTTT.